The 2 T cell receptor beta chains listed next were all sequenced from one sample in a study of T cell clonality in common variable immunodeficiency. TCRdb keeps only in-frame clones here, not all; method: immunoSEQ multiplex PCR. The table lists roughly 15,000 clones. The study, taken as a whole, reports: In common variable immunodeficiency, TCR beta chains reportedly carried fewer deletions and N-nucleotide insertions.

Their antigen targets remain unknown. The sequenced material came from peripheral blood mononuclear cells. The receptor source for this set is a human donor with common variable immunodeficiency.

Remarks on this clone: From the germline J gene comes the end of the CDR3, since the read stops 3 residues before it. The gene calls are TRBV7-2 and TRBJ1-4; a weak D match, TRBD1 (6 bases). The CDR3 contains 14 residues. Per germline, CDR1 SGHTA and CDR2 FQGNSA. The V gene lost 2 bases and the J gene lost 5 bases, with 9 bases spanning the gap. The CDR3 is CASSLQGLNEKLFF. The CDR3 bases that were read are TGTGCCAGCAGCTTACAGGGGTTGAATGAAAAA.

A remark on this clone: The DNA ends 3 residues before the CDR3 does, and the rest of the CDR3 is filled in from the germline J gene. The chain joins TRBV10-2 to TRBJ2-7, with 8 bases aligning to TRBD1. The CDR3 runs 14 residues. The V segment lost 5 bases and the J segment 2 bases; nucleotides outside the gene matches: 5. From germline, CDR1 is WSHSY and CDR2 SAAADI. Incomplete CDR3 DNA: TGCGCCAGCAGTAACAGGGGGAGAACCTACGAG. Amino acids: CASSNRGRTYE. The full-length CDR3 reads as CASSNRGRTYEQYF.